This T cell receptor (beta chain) was sequenced during a study of CD8 T cells in Susac syndrome (dated by TCRdb to the late 2010s). About the study as a whole: Of the Susac syndrome patients who were sequenced, about 6 had clinically active disease and roughly eight were in clinical remission. Whether CD8+ T cell activation and differentiation in Susac syndrome was antigen driven was tested using repertoire sequencing. At blood withdrawal, Susac syndrome patients were either therapy-naive, taking corticosteroids (in some cases with IVIg as well), or taking IVIg alone.

RNA was extracted using the RNeasy kit, and about 0.45 to 1 microgram was reverse transcribed with random hexamers. TCR beta CDR3 regions were amplified with the immunoSEQ multiplex PCR assay covering 54 Vbeta and 13 Jbeta segments. PCR amplification bias was corrected using a synthetic template baseline for primer optimization and computational correction. The study's processing was this. Only productive sequences were kept, with reads annotated to V, D and J genes according to IMGT and analyzed in immunoSEQ Analyzer. Clonality was calculated as one minus the Shannon entropy normalized by log2 of the number of productive unique sequences. For each patient and control, public and private clones were evaluated among the 100 most prevalent clones. Susac-specific clones were defined as absent from healthy and MS cohorts, about 1,100 published viral clones and other ImmuneACCESS disease sequences. TCRdb reprocessed the public reads (quality trimming at Q25 with fastp, clone calling with MiXCR) and kept in-frame beta chains. Every distinct CDR3 protein forms one entry, paired with its most common genes and DNA. The V and J calls follow TCRdb's processing rather than the paper's. The sample records approximately 210,000 distinct CDR3 sequences, about 95% of which are singletons. The biggest ten clones account for about 0.14% of the sample.

Study-wide conclusions, independent of this receptor: No clonal expansion was detected in the CD4+ T cell repertoire of Susac syndrome patients. The study acknowledged that relatively few individuals were included in the TCR sequencing and HLA analysis.

At the junction V is shortened by 7 bases and J by 1 base; bases outside the gene matches: 4. CDR3 length: 13 amino acids, cysteine to phenylalanine. The retained sequence is limited to the CDR3, 39 bases, with the frame set at the first base. CDR1 and CDR2 (DFQATT, SNEGSKA) derive from the germline V gene (reference sequence). As to this clonotype: Its specific antigen is unknown. No base qualities exist here, and no much larger clone lies one base off it.

Peripheral blood CD8+ and CD4+ T cells from healthy donors, Susac syndrome patients and multiple sclerosis patients were profiled by high-throughput TCR beta sequencing. Recently defined diagnostic criteria for definite or probable disease were met by the Susac syndrome patients. CD8+ TEMRA cells were enriched by FACS, while bulk CD8+ and CD4+ T cells were purified by magnetic negative isolation. Blood was drawn into EDTA tubes, processed within 24 hours, and PBMCs were isolated by density gradient centrifugation. PBMCs destined for TCR sequencing were cryopreserved in liquid nitrogen and later thawed in a 37 °C water bath. The sorted or isolated CD4+, CD8+ and CD8+ TEMRA cells reached a purity of at least 90%.

The sequencing sample was made of CD4+ T cells from PBMCs. The source of this sequence is a human donor with Susac syndrome. The chain uses TRBV20-1 and TRBJ2-7, and 10 junction bases match TRBD1. The DNA sequence reads TGCAGTGTCCCGGGACAGGGGTCCTACGAGCAGTACTTC. Its translation reads: CSVPGQGSYEQYF.